Below, 31 T cell receptor beta chains from the same sample are listed, as sequenced in a study of blood T cell repertoires in COVID-19. Libraries were prepared by immunoSEQ multiplex PCR; TCRdb keeps only in-frame clonotypes and omits some of them. The data contain approximately 230,000 clones, around 90% of them singletons. Sequencing was performed on PBMCs or T cells enriched from blood (not recorded which). All receptors derive from a woman aged 45 to 65 with acute COVID-19.

CDR3 protein: CASRGQEEAFF. Here the CDR3 DNA reads TGTGCCAGCCGTGGACAGGAGGAAGCTTTCTTT. The chain joins TRBV18 to TRBJ1-1; 7 bases match TRBD1. Germline loops: CDR1 KGHSH, CDR2 LQKENI. The CDR3 covers 11 residues. V gave up 8 bases and J gave up 8 bases; unmatched junction bases: 5.

V is TRBV7-3 and J is TRBJ1-1; D not certain. Deletions cut 3 bases from V and 3 bases from J, with 8 bases between. The CDR3 length is 13 residues. Germline V CDR1 and CDR2: SGHTA, FQGTGA. In DNA, the CDR3 is TGTGCCAGCAGCTTCCAGGCTTACACTGAAGCTTTCTTT. This sequence encodes CASSFQAYTEAFF.

This sequence joins TRBV27 and TRBJ1-1, with 7 bases fitting TRBD1. The CDR3 length is 15 residues. In germline, CDR1 is MNHEY, CDR2 SMNVEV (reference sequence). Trimming removed 1 base from V and 3 bases from J; junction bases left unmatched: 5. The CDR3 DNA reads TGTGCCAGCAGTTTATGGACAGGCGACCACACTGAAGCTTTCTTT. Amino acid sequence: CASSLWTGDHTEAFF.

The chain has TRBV28 and TRBJ1-5, with a tentative D call TRBD1 (6 bases). V was cut by 4 bases and J by 11 bases, with 15 bases left in between. The CDR3 spans 13 residues. In germline, CDR1 is MDHEN, CDR2 SYDVKM. The CDR3, as DNA: TGTGCCAGCAGTTCCCACAGGGTCCGAGCCCAGCATTTT. This codes for CASSSHRVRAQHF.

The rearrangement links TRBV7-9 to TRBJ2-3; TRBD2 is a possible D gene (5 bases). V was clipped by 4 bases and J by 0 bases, with 14 bases between them. The CDR3 covers 16 residues. Germline CDR1 reads SEHNR; CDR2 reads FQNEAQ (reference sequence). This CDR3 is CASSSTRVGSTDTQYF. The DNA of the CDR3 is TGTGCCAGCAGCTCTACTAGGGTAGGGAGCACAGATACGCAGTATTTT.

V gene TRBV7-8 combines with J gene TRBJ1-4; D possibly corresponds to TRBD1 (6 bases). This CDR3 has 17 residues. Trimming removed 2 bases from V and 4 bases from J, with 17 bases in between. Germline lookup yields CDR1 SGHVS and CDR2 FQNEAQ. Here the CDR3 reads CASSLKWAQGSNEKLFF. In nucleotides, the CDR3 is TGTGCCAGCAGCTTAAAATGGGCACAGGGAAGTAATGAAAAACTGTTTTTT.

The chain is built from TRBV2 and TRBJ2-1; a weak D match, TRBD1 (5 bases). Looked up from germline, CDR1 is SNHLY and CDR2 is FYNNEI. The ends were cut back, 6 bases at V and 8 bases at J, with 17 bases in the middle. The CDR3 is 14 amino acids. The CDR3 spells CASRQGVPRDEQFF. CDR3 DNA sequence: TGTGCCAGCAGGCAAGGGGTTCCACGGGATGAGCAGTTCTTC.

The chain employs TRBV20-1 and TRBJ2-7; 7 bases line up with TRBD1. Unmatched junction bases numbered 8, after V lost 3 bases and J lost 6 bases. This CDR3 spans 13 amino acids. CDR1 and CDR2 from the germline V gene are DFQATT and SNEGSKA (reference sequence). CDR3 in DNA: TGCAGTGCTAGTAGGGGGCCACTAAGCGAGCAGTACTTC. This sequence encodes CSASRGPLSEQYF.

The chain is built from TRBV28 and TRBJ2-1, with 10 nucleotides matching TRBD2. From germline, CDR1 is MDHEN and CDR2 SYDVKM. The CDR3 extends over 16 amino acids. Germline trimming cut 5 bases from V and 4 bases from J; bases unmatched to any gene: 8. CDR3 in amino acids: CASSRYSGRRYNEQFF. CDR3 coding DNA: TGTGCCAGCAGTCGTTATAGCGGGAGGAGGTACAATGAGCAGTTCTTC.

The CDR3 sequence: CASSFSGGTDTQYF. CDR3 nucleotide sequence: TGTGCCAGCAGCTTTAGCGGGGGCACAGATACGCAGTATTTT. This chain uses TRBV9 with TRBJ2-3, with 8 bases fitting TRBD2. Germline V gives CDR1 SGDLS, CDR2 YYNGEE. The CDR3 is 14 amino acids. V shed 4 bases and J 1 base; nucleotides not matched to a gene: 2.

The chain couples TRBV3-1 (or the pseudogene TRBV3-2) to TRBJ2-7; 8 positions agree with TRBD2. From germline, CDR1 is LGHDT and CDR2 YNNKEL (reference sequence). V lost 0 bases and J lost 3; bases outside the gene matches: 7. The CDR3 is 16 amino acids. The CDR3 spells CASSQDTAGGVYEQYF. CDR3 bases: TGTGCCAGCAGCCAAGATACGGCGGGGGGAGTCTACGAGCAGTACTTC.

Worth noting for this clone: The junction shows a germline mismatch at one end, possibly a read error. CDR3 sequence: CASSLVKNTEAFF. Written as DNA, the CDR3 is TGCGCCAGCAGTTTGGTCAAGAACACTGAAGCTTTCTTT. The gene calls are TRBV5-1 and TRBJ1-1, with no clear D. This CDR3 has 13 residues. The V gene's germline CDR1 is SGHRS and CDR2 YFSETQ. Full variable domain (remainder filled in from reference TRBV5-1 and TRBJ1-1): KAGVTQTPRYLIKTRGQQVTLSCSPISGHRSVSWYQQTPGQGLQFLFEYFSETQRNKGNFPGRFSGRQFSNSRSEMNVSTLELGDSALYLCASSLVKNTEAFFGQGTRLTVV.

V and J are TRBV19 and TRBJ2-7, with a weak D call TRBD1 (6 bases). The CDR3 covers 14 residues. Germline V gene lookup returns CDR1 LNHDA and CDR2 SQIVND (reference sequence). Trimming took off 5 bases at V and 3 bases at J, with 14 bases between the two ends. The CDR3 protein is CASSPAQGGYEQYF. CDR3 DNA: TGTGCCAGTAGTCCTGCCCAAGGGGGCTACGAGCAGTACTTC. The full variable domain, rest sourced from reference TRBV19 and TRBJ2-7, is DGGITQSPKYLFRKEGQNVTLSCEQNLNHDAMYWYRQDPGQGLRLIYYSQIVNDFQKGDIAEGYSVSREKKESFPLTVTSAQKNPTAFYLCASSPAQGGYEQYFGPGTRLTVT.

The chain is built from TRBV5-6 and TRBJ1-2; TRBD1 agrees at 12 bases. Germline loops: CDR1 SGHDT, CDR2 YYEEEE. V lost 0 bases and J lost 5; bases outside the gene matches: 8. This CDR3 is built from 17 residues. CDR3 DNA sequence: TGTGCCAGCAGCTTGGTGGGACAGGGGGCCATAAGGTATGGCTACACCTTC. The encoded protein is CASSLVGQGAIRYGYTF. The full variable domain, in which reference TRBV5-6 and TRBJ1-2 provide the parts outside the CDR3, is DAGVTQSPTHLIKTRGQQVTLRCSPKSGHDTVSWYQQALGQGPQFIFQYYEEEERQRGNFPDRFSGHQFPNYSSELNVNALLLGDSALYLCASSLVGQGAIRYGYTFGSGTRLTVV.

The rearrangement joins TRBV2 to TRBJ2-1; maybe TRBD1 (6 bases). Between the trimmed V and J ends, which lost 4 bases and 2 bases, there was a span of 15 bases. This CDR3 has 16 amino acids. The germline CDR1 and CDR2 sequences are SNHLY and FYNNEI. CDR3 loop: CASSGVGRQAYNEQFF. The CDR3 DNA reads as TGTGCCAGCAGTGGGGTCGGGCGACAGGCCTACAATGAGCAGTTCTTC.

J is TRBJ1-1 and V is TRBV11-3; 7 nucleotides line up with TRBD1. After removal of 5 bases from V and 2 bases from J, the junction contained 5 bases not matched to a gene. The CDR3 totals 14 residues. CDR1 is SGHNT, CDR2 YENEEA, per germline. CDR3 amino acids: CASSKQGPNTEAFF. The CDR3 DNA sequence: TGTGCCAGCAGCAAACAGGGGCCCAACACTGAAGCTTTCTTT. Filled out from reference TRBV11-3 and TRBJ1-1, the complete variable domain reads EAGVVQSPRYKIIEKKQPVAFWCNPISGHNTLYWYLQNLGQGPELLIRYENEEAVDDSQLPKDRFSAERLKGVDSTLKIQPAELGDSAVYLCASSKQGPNTEAFFGQGTRLTVV.

J is TRBJ2-7 and V is TRBV27; D is undetermined. The CDR3 runs to 14 residues. V shed 2 bases and J shed 4 bases, with 12 bases lying between them. Germline V gene lookup returns CDR1 MNHEY and CDR2 SMNVEV (reference sequence). The CDR3 reads CASSLRGGWYEQYF. The CDR3 DNA sequence: TGTGCCAGCAGTTTACGAGGTGGGTGGTACGAGCAGTACTTC.

This rearrangement joins TRBV7-3 to TRBJ2-3; no clear D gene. The CDR3 loop spans 12 amino acids. Between the trimmed V and J ends, which lost 5 bases and 8 bases, there was a span of 11 bases. The germline V gene encodes CDR1 SGHTA and CDR2 FQGTGA. In DNA, the CDR3 is TGTGCCAGCAGCACCTCCACGGGTACGCAGTATTTT. It yields the protein CASSTSTGTQYF.

The rearrangement joins TRBV11-2 to TRBJ2-7, with 10 positions matching TRBD1. This CDR3 contains 15 residues. The ends lost 3 bases at V and 7 bases at J; junction bases unmatched: 9. Germline CDR1 reads SGHAT; CDR2 reads FQNNGV. CDR3 residues: CASSFQTGGLGEQYF. CDR3 nucleotide sequence: TGTGCCAGCAGCTTCCAGACAGGGGGCTTAGGGGAGCAGTACTTC.

This rearrangement joins TRBV5-6 to TRBJ2-7; 8 positions agree with TRBD1. This CDR3 spans 15 amino acids. Germline CDR1 is SGHDT and CDR2 is YYEEEE. V trimming: 4 bases; J trimming: 0 bases; junction bases outside the gene matches: 6. The DNA for the CDR3 is TGTGCCAGCAGCCCAGGACAGGGCAACTCCTACGAGCAGTACTTC. This codes for CASSPGQGNSYEQYF.

J is TRBJ2-3 and V is TRBV6-2 or TRBV6-3; TRBD1 might be the D (6 bases). V was pared by 5 bases and J by 5 bases, with 20 bases between. CDR3 length equals 16 residues. Germline CDR1 MNHEY, CDR2 SVGEGT. The CDR3 reads CASSGPGTPLQDTQYF. The CDR3 nucleotides are TGTGCCAGCAGTGGTCCCGGGACACCGTTGCAAGATACGCAGTATTTT.

V usage is TRBV7-9 and J usage is TRBJ1-6; TRBD1 might be the D (5 bases). The CDR3 is 16 residues long. Germline values: CDR1 SEHNR, CDR2 FQNEAQ (reference sequence). V lost 1 base and J 2 bases, leaving 9 bases between the germline ends. For the CDR3, the DNA is TGTGCCAGCAGCTTAGGAATAGGGGCCTATAATTCACCCCTCCACTTT. Translated, it gives CASSLGIGAYNSPLHF.

The chain joins TRBV28 to TRBJ1-1, with D perhaps matching TRBD1 (5 bases). The CDR3 sequence is 17 residues long. V shed 3 bases and J shed 0 bases, with 17 bases lying between them. The germline gives CDR1 MDHEN, CDR2 SYDVKM. The CDR3 DNA is TGTGCCAGCAGTTTCTTAAGACAGCGTGACATGAACACTGAAGCTTTCTTT. This encodes CASSFLRQRDMNTEAFF.

This sequence joins TRBV28 and TRBJ1-2; TRBD1 is a possible D gene (5 bases). The V gene's germline CDR1 is MDHEN and CDR2 SYDVKM. This CDR3 comprises 13 residues. The ends were cut back, 7 bases at V and 2 bases at J, with 11 bases in the middle. The CDR3 is CASINAGNYGYTF. CDR3 coding DNA: TGTGCCAGCATTAACGCAGGGAACTATGGCTACACCTTC.

J is TRBJ2-3 and V is TRBV5-4, with 9 bases matching TRBD2. V trimming: 5 bases; J trimming: 1 base; junction bases outside the gene matches: 5. CDR1 is SGHNT and CDR2 is YYREEE in the germline V gene (reference sequence). The CDR3 covers 15 residues. The CDR3: CASRGGTSRTDTQYF. The CDR3 DNA is TGTGCCAGCAGGGGAGGGACTAGCCGCACAGATACGCAGTATTTT.

V usage is TRBV6-5 and J usage is TRBJ2-7; 12 bases map to TRBD1. The germline V gene has CDR1 MNHEY and CDR2 SVGAGI. This CDR3 has 15 amino acids. Trimming took 2 bases from V and 5 from J; bases not matched to a gene: 4. CDR3 protein: CASSYSGTGGDEQYF. CDR3 sequence (DNA): TGTGCCAGCAGTTACAGCGGGACAGGGGGCGACGAGCAGTACTTC.

V gene TRBV5-5 combines with J gene TRBJ1-2, with no clear D. Trimming stripped 4 bases from V and 6 bases from J, with 19 bases between. The germline V gene encodes CDR1 SGHKS and CDR2 YYEKEE (reference sequence). The CDR3 runs to 15 residues. The CDR3 loop is CASSQHSLPRDGYTF. The CDR3 nucleotides read TGTGCCAGCAGCCAACACAGTCTGCCGCGGGATGGCTACACCTTC.

CDR3 nucleotide sequence: TGTGCCAGCATCTTGGGGCCCCGACCGCCTTTAGACAATGAGCAGTTCTTC. It is translated as CASILGPRPPLDNEQFF. The rearrangement links TRBV13 to TRBJ2-1; a possible D gene is TRBD1 (5 bases). V gave up 7 bases and J gave up 5 bases, with 24 bases separating them. This CDR3 comprises 17 residues. Per germline, CDR1 PRHDT and CDR2 FYEKMQ (reference sequence).

This sequence joins TRBV30 and TRBJ2-3; 7 bases are shared with TRBD2. Per germline, CDR1 GTSNPN and CDR2 SVGIG (reference sequence). This CDR3 region has 13 residues. The trim removed 4 bases at V and 6 bases at J, leaving 7 bases unmatched. The CDR3 bases are TGTGCCTGGACTAGCGGAATCCCCGATACGCAGTATTTT. Protein sequence: CAWTSGIPDTQYF.

V is TRBV7-3 and J is TRBJ1-2; 8 bases align to TRBD1. V dropped 4 bases and J dropped 4; count of bases not matched to a gene: 8. Germline values: CDR1 SGHTA, CDR2 FQGTGA. CDR3 size: 15 residues. CDR3 coding DNA: TGTGCCAGCAGCTCAGGACAGGGCCAAAGCTATGGCTACACCTTC. Its translation is CASSSGQGQSYGYTF.

The sample holds a few counts of this clone. Additional DNA sequences in this sample encode the identical CDR3. The chain links TRBV5-4 to TRBJ1-2, with 11 nucleotides matching TRBD1. Trimming took 3 bases from V and 7 from J; bases not matched to a gene: 2. There are 13 residues in the CDR3. The V gene's germline CDR1 is SGHNT and CDR2 YYREEE (reference sequence). CDR3 in amino acids: CASSSGQGGGYTF. Here the CDR3 DNA reads TGTGCCAGCAGCTCGGGACAGGGGGGTGGCTACACCTTC.